This T cell receptor (beta chain) derives from a study of blood T cell repertoires in COVID-19. Study-wide context: The cDNA or gDNA used as material had been derived from T cells, B-cell-depleted T cells, or PBMCs.

This CDR3 has 17 residues. Trimming removed 2 bases from V and 0 bases from J; junction bases left unmatched: 9. Germline CDR1 reads MNHEY; CDR2 reads SVGEGT. In the authors' methods: Amplification of reference gene primers was used by the study to estimate nucleated cell counts. Clones were read by immunoSEQ multiplex PCR, and TCRdb kept only the in-frame ones, dropping some. V, J and clone size derive from that table, while D and trimming were established from the DNA sequence. The data contain 200,000 to 250,000 clones, around 80% of them singletons. The source material was peripheral blood. The source is a human donor in a cohort sampled during active COVID-19. The rearrangement links TRBV6-2 or TRBV6-3 to TRBJ1-1, with 7 bases identical to TRBD1. CDR3 sequence (DNA): TGTGCCAGCAGTTACCTAAGGGAACAGGGGTTGAACACTGAAGCTTTCTTT. This codes for CASSYLREQGLNTEAFF.